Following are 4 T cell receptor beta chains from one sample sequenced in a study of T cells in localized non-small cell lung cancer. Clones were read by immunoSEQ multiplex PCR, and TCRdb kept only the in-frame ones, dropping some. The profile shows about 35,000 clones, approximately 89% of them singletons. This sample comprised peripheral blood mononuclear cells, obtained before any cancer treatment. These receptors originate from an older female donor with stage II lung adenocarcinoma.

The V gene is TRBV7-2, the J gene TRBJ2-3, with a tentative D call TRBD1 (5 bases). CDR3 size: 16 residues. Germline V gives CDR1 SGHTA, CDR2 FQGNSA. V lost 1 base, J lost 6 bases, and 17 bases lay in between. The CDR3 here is CASSLEGLGWGDTQYF. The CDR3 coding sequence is TGTGCCAGCAGCTTAGAGGGTCTGGGCTGGGGCGATACGCAGTATTTT.

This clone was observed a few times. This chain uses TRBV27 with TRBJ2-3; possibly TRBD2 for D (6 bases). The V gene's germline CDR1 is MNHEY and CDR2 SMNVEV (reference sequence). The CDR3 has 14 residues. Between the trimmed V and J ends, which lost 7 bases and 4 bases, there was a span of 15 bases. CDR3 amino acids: CASNGGVVPDTQYF. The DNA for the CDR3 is TGTGCCAGCAACGGGGGAGTGGTTCCAGATACGCAGTATTTT.

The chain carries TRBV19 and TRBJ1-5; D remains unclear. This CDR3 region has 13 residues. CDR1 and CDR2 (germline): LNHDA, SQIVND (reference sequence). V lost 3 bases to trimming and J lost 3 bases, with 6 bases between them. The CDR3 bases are TGTGCCAGTAGTATCACGGTCAATCAGCCCCAGCATTTT. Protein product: CASSITVNQPQHF.

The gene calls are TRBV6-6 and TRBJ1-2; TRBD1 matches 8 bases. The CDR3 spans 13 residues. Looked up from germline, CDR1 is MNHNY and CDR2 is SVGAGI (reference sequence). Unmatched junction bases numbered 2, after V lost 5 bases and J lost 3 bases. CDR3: CASSRDRHYGYTF. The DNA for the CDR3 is TGTGCCAGCAGTCGGGACAGGCACTATGGCTACACCTTC.